This T cell receptor beta chain was found in a study of T cells after yellow fever vaccination. Study conclusions and caveats: Among primary-vaccination clones, most reappeared after the booster, at about 95% for CD4 and about 90% for CD8.

Regarding this clonotype: Its antigen is undetermined.

The 5'RACE template-switching step produced TCR cDNA and added a universal primer site and UMIs. One entry per CDR3 protein results from TCRdb running MiXCR on the 5' RACE reads. The table has hundreds of thousands of distinct CDR3 sequences, around 6.5% seen once. Trimming left V 2 bases short and J 2 bases short, with 15 bases between. The CDR3 length is 16 residues. V gene TRBV23-1 combines with J gene TRBJ2-5, with no clear D. TRBV23-1 belongs to the ORF category, with a function that is uncertain. The sample consisted of PBMCs, taken 5 days after the yellow fever booster vaccination. This receptor was identified in a young man who received the YFV17D yellow fever vaccine. The CDR3 nucleotides are TGCGCCAGCAGTCAAGCCCAGGAAAGGGTACAAGAGACCCAGTACTTC. Its protein is CASSQAQERVQETQYF.